Below are 23 T cell receptor beta chains sequenced from a single sample in a study of OX40 agonist ivuxolimab in advanced cancers. Measured with immunoSEQ multiplex PCR; TCRdb has only the in-frame clones, and not every one. The repertoire holds tens of thousands of clones, with around 77% as singletons. Sequences were derived from CD4+ or CD8+ T cells sorted from blood, sampled in a trial of the OX40 agonist ivuxolimab. Receptor source: an adult with an advanced solid tumor such as melanoma, head and neck, liver or kidney cancer.

The chain has TRBV19 and TRBJ2-2; D remains ambiguous. CDR1 is LNHDA, CDR2 SQIVND, per germline (reference sequence). The CDR3 sequence is 13 residues long. V shed 5 bases and J shed 3 bases, with 7 bases lying between them. The DNA of the CDR3 is TGTGCCAGTAGTTTACCGTACACCGGGGAGCTGTTTTTT. It is translated as CASSLPYTGELFF.

The chain couples TRBV7-2 to TRBJ2-7; D is perhaps TRBD1 (5 bases). CDR3 length: 14 residues. Germline V gene data show CDR1 as SGHTA and CDR2 as FQGNSA. Trimming took off 1 base at V and 1 base at J, with 8 bases between the two ends. Here the CDR3 reads CASSLVDTSYEQYF. CDR3 nucleotides: TGTGCCAGCAGCTTAGTGGACACATCCTACGAGCAGTACTTC.

V is TRBV7-2 and J is TRBJ2-7; 11 bases are shared with TRBD2. Germline lookup yields CDR1 SGHTA and CDR2 FQGNSA. The CDR3 runs to 20 residues. Trimming at V came to 0 bases and at J to 1 base, leaving 14 bases not matched to a gene. CDR3 protein: CASSLALQLAGVSGSYEQYF. The DNA of the CDR3 is TGTGCCAGCAGCTTAGCGCTCCAACTAGCGGGAGTGTCTGGTTCCTACGAGCAGTACTTC.

About this clone itself: A junction boundary mismatches the germline segment, possibly from a read error. The same CDR3 also results from other DNA sequences found in this sample. The rearrangement uses TRBV28 and TRBJ1-2; D possibly corresponds to TRBD1 (5 bases). The CDR3 sequence is 16 residues long. Germline V CDR1 and CDR2: MDHEN, SYDVKM. The CDR3 DNA reads TGCGCCAGCAGTGGGGGTGGGGAGCCTTTTAACTATGGCTACACCTTC. Protein: CASSGGGEPFNYGYTF.

On this clone itself: Other DNA sequences of this sample code for an identical CDR3. This sequence joins TRBV27 and TRBJ2-7; D perhaps matches TRBD2 (6 bases). Trimming removed 3 bases from V and 0 bases from J, with 9 bases in between. Germline V gene lookup returns CDR1 MNHEY and CDR2 SMNVEV (reference sequence). CDR3 length equals 14 residues. The CDR3 loop reads CASSFTGSSYEQYF. The CDR3 DNA is TGTGCCAGCAGTTTTACCGGGAGCTCCTACGAGCAGTACTTC.

The rearrangement links TRBV6-5 to TRBJ1-1; 8 bases map to TRBD1. V gave up 0 bases and J gave up 10 bases; unmatched junction bases: 4. This CDR3 is built from 13 residues. The V gene's germline CDR1 is MNHEY and CDR2 SVGAGI. CDR3 nucleotide sequence: TGTGCCAGCAGTTACTCGAGACAGGGGCGAGCTTTCTTT. Amino acid sequence: CASSYSRQGRAFF.

The genes are TRBV5-1 and TRBJ1-1; 8 bases are shared with TRBD1. V lost 4 bases and J lost 8; bases outside the gene matches: 13. CDR1 is SGHRS and CDR2 is YFSETQ in the germline V gene. This CDR3 has 15 amino acids. CDR3 sequence (DNA): TGCGCCAGCAGCACGGGACAGGCGGCGGTACCCGAAGCTTTCTTT. It codes for CASSTGQAAVPEAFF.

V is TRBV28 and J is TRBJ2-5, with 12 bases matching TRBD2. The ends lost 6 bases at V and 5 bases at J; junction bases unmatched: 16. CDR1 MDHEN and CDR2 SYDVKM come from the germline V gene. The CDR3 is 18 residues long. The CDR3 DNA sequence: TGTGCCAGCAGCTTACTCCTTCGGACTAGCGGGATGGGTGAGACCCAGTACTTC. It specifies CASSLLLRTSGMGETQYF.

V gene TRBV21-1 combines with J gene TRBJ1-4. TRBV21-1 is a recognized pseudogene. The CDR3 contains 15 residues. The CDR3: CASSTPHREHEKLFF. The CDR3 DNA reads TGTGCCAGCAGCACACCCCACCGGGAGCATGAAAAACTGTTTTTT.

J is TRBJ1-2 and V is TRBV2; a possible D gene is TRBD1 (6 bases). V lost 4 bases, J lost 3 bases, and 18 bases lay in between. The CDR3 extends over 16 amino acids. Germline V gene lookup returns CDR1 SNHLY and CDR2 FYNNEI. The CDR3 coding sequence is TGTGCCAGCAGTGTTCTCCCCCACCCAGGGGACTATGGCTACACCTTC. Encoded protein: CASSVLPHPGDYGYTF.

This chain uses TRBV5-1 with TRBJ2-7, with 7 bases aligning to TRBD1. Germline V gene lookup returns CDR1 SGHRS and CDR2 YFSETQ. This CDR3 is 13 amino acids long. V gave up 4 bases and J gave up 6 bases; unmatched junction bases: 7. CDR3 sequence: CASSLDRDFEQYF. The CDR3 coding sequence is TGCGCCAGCAGCCTTGACAGGGATTTCGAGCAGTACTTC. Looking up the rest from reference TRBV5-1 and TRBJ2-7 gives the full variable domain: KAGVTQTPRYLIKTRGQQVTLSCSPISGHRSVSWYQQTPGQGLQFLFEYFSETQRNKGNFPGRFSGRQFSNSRSEMNVSTLELGDSALYLCASSLDRDFEQYFGPGTRLTVT.

V usage is TRBV5-1 and J usage is TRBJ2-7; D might be TRBD1 or TRBD2, each matching 5 bases. The CDR3 totals 14 residues. Germline V gene lookup returns CDR1 SGHRS and CDR2 YFSETQ. Trimming took 1 base from V and 7 from J, leaving 15 bases between them. CDR3 protein: CASSLPGTAEEQYF. In DNA form, the CDR3 reads TGCGCCAGCAGCTTGCCCGGGACGGCTGAGGAGCAGTACTTC.

The rearrangement uses TRBV21-1 and TRBJ2-1. TRBV21-1 is a recognized pseudogene. This CDR3 has 22 amino acids. The CDR3 DNA sequence: TGTGCCAGCAGCAGCCACCGGGCTCTTTCGCTAGTCCCTAACAGCTCCTACAATGAGCAGTTCTTC. It yields the protein CASSSHRALSLVPNSSYNEQFF.

CDR3 amino acids: CASSFRGTGLAYPYNEQFF. The CDR3 DNA reads as TGTGCCAGCAGCTTCAGGGGAACGGGACTAGCTTACCCCTACAATGAGCAGTTCTTC. The gene calls are TRBV7-2 and TRBJ2-1; 9 nucleotides line up with TRBD2. Trimming took 3 bases from V and 2 from J; bases not matched to a gene: 14. The CDR3 is 19 residues long. Germline values: CDR1 SGHTA, CDR2 FQGNSA.

The rearrangement uses TRBV2 and TRBJ1-3; D not resolved. The CDR3 spans 15 residues. Germline lookup yields CDR1 SNHLY and CDR2 FYNNEI. The V and J ends lost 6 bases and 8 bases respectively, with 20 bases between them. The CDR3 nucleotides are TGTGCCAGCAGCGCTAGTTTTCTCGAACGAGACACCATATATTTT. Translated: CASSASFLERDTIYF.

V and J are TRBV7-2 and TRBJ2-2; D is possibly TRBD2 (6 bases). The CDR3 has 16 residues. Germline CDR1 is SGHTA and CDR2 is FQGNSA. V was cut by 3 bases and J by 1 base, with 12 bases left in between. The CDR3 nucleotides read TGTGCCAGCAGCTTCATGGCGGGGCTGAACACCGGGGAGCTGTTTTTT. This sequence encodes CASSFMAGLNTGELFF.

The chain carries TRBV5-8 and TRBJ1-1; D uncertain. The CDR3 has 13 residues. Trimming removed 5 bases from V and 1 base from J, with 9 bases in between. Looked up from germline, CDR1 is SGHTS and CDR2 is YDEGEE. DNA of the CDR3: TGTGCCAGCAGTACGGACGGGAACACTGAAGCTTTCTTT. Residues: CASSTDGNTEAFF.

The chain couples TRBV7-6 to TRBJ1-1; D gene ambiguous. CDR1 and CDR2 from the germline V gene are SGHVS and FNYEAQ. The CDR3 loop spans 13 amino acids. The V gene lost 1 base and the J gene lost 2 bases, with 5 bases spanning the gap. Here the CDR3 reads CASSLGQNTEAFF. The CDR3 DNA reads as TGTGCCAGCAGCTTAGGTCAAAACACTGAAGCTTTCTTT.

The chain links TRBV28 to TRBJ2-7; D could derive from TRBD1 or TRBD2 (5 bases each). Germline CDR1 MDHEN, CDR2 SYDVKM. The CDR3 has 15 residues. The V and J ends lost 7 bases and 2 bases respectively, with 18 bases between them. For the CDR3, the DNA is TGTGCCAGCACGCCCGGGGCGCGCGGGCCCTACGAGCAGTACTTC. This translates into CASTPGARGPYEQYF.

The count of this clone is one. The V gene is TRBV7-8, the J gene TRBJ2-3; D not resolved. V was pared by 0 bases and J by 4 bases, with 5 bases between. In germline, CDR1 is SGHVS, CDR2 FQNEAQ. CDR3 length: 13 residues. CDR3 coding DNA: TGTGCCAGCAGCTTAGCTAGATCAGATACGCAGTATTTT. Its protein product is CASSLARSDTQYF.

This clone was seen a handful of times. This chain links TRBV28 with TRBJ1-5; D is unclear. The germline gives CDR1 MDHEN, CDR2 SYDVKM. The V end lost 2 bases, the J end lost 2 bases, and 7 bases lay between the germline ends. This CDR3 has 14 amino acids. The CDR3 DNA reads as TGTGCCAGCAGTTTAGGGTTCGGCAATCAGCCCCAGCATTTT. Protein product: CASSLGFGNQPQHF. Full variable domain (missing parts from reference TRBV28 and TRBJ1-5): DVKVTQSSRYLVKRTGEKVFLECVQDMDHENMFWYRQDPGLGLRLIYFSYDVKMKEKGDIPEGYSVSREKKERFSLILESASTNQTSMYLCASSLGFGNQPQHFGDGTRLSIL.

This chain uses TRBV6-6 with TRBJ1-2; the D is unclear. V lost 4 bases and J lost 1, with 10 bases in between. The germline V gene encodes CDR1 MNHNY and CDR2 SVGAGI (reference sequence). The CDR3 has 14 amino acids. CDR3 loop: CASSLGFDNYGYTF. In DNA form, the CDR3 reads TGTGCCAGCAGTTTGGGATTCGATAACTATGGCTACACCTTC.

This clone occurred a few times. The rearrangement links TRBV7-9 to TRBJ1-2, with 8 positions matching TRBD1. CDR1 is SEHNR, CDR2 FQNEAQ, per germline (reference sequence). This CDR3 comprises 16 residues. Trimming at V came to 0 bases and at J to 4 bases, leaving 7 bases not matched to a gene. CDR3 DNA: TGTGCCAGCAGCTTAGCGAGGGGACAGGATGCCTATGGCTACACCTTC. It translates to CASSLARGQDAYGYTF.